The following is a T cell receptor (beta chain) sequence with its context. The antigen is unknown. TCRdb re-called the 5' RACE reads and shows each CDR3 protein once, DNA omitted. This sample's table has around 400,000 distinct CDR3 sequences. The sample is drawn from a study of monozygotic twins with inflammatory bowel disease. Study-wide results and limits: Repertoire similarity did not separate concordant from discordant twins, possibly from limited power.

The CDR3 totals 18 residues. CDR1 and CDR2 (germline): MGHRA, YSYEKL. The specimen was blood. This receptor was taken from a human donor with ulcerative colitis or Crohn's disease, or a healthy co-twin of an affected twin (not recorded which). This chain uses TRBV4-1 with TRBJ2-5; lacking DNA, the TRBD1 call made by TCRdb goes unchecked. The chain's CDR3 is CASSQDGAGGVGGETQYF.